This TCR beta chain came from a study of control samples from healthy donors and cancer patients. Here immunoSEQ multiplex PCR was the method, and the copy in TCRdb shows in-frame clones only, minus some. The sample includes some 110,000 clones, about four fifths of them seen just once. Trimming took 6 bases from V and 6 from J; bases not matched to a gene: 4. The CDR3 has 13 residues. The chain recombines TRBV12-3 or TRBV12-4 with TRBJ1-2; 10 bases align to TRBD1. This clonotype originated in a woman aged 45-65 years in good health. The sequenced material came from blood. CDR3 in DNA: TGTGCCAGCAGCCCCGACAGGGGGCATGGCTACACCTTC. Amino acids: CASSPDRGHGYTF.